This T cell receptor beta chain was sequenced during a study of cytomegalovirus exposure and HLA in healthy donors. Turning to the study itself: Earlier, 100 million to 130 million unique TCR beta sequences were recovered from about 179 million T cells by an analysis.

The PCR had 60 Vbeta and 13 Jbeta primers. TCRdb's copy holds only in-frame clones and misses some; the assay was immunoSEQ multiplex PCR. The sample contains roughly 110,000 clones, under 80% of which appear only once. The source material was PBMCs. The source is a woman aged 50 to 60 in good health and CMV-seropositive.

The CDR3 nucleotides read TGCGCCAGCAGCATGGGGAGGGGAAGCAATCAGCCCCAGCATTTT. Its protein product is CASSMGRGSNQPQHF. This rearrangement joins TRBV4-1 to TRBJ1-5; TRBD1 might be the D (5 bases). The CDR3 runs to 15 residues. Deletions cut 5 bases from V and 1 base from J, with 12 bases between. CDR1 and CDR2 (germline): MGHRA, YSYEKL.